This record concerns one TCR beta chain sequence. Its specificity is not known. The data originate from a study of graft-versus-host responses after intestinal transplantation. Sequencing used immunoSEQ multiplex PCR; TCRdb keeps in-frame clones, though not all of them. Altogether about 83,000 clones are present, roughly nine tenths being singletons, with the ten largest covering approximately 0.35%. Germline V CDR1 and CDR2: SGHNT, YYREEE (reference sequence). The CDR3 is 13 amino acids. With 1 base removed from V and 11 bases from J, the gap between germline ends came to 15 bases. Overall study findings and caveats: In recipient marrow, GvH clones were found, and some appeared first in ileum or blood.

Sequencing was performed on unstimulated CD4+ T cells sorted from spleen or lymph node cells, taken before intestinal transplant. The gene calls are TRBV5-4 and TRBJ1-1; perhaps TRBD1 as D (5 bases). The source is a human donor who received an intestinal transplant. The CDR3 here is CASSLQGRPGAFF. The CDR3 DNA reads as TGTGCCAGCAGCTTGCAGGGCCGGCCCGGGGCTTTCTTT.